This T cell receptor (beta chain) is from a study of cytomegalovirus exposure and HLA in healthy donors. About the research overall: Membership in the Caucasian-associated ancestry cluster was found for about four fifths of 350 to 450 genotyped donors.

In regard to this clone: Its specificity is not known.

Study-wide findings and caveats: Accurate HLA-A and HLA-B prediction from TCR beta sequences was reported for most subjects.

After removal of 5 bases from V and 3 bases from J, the junction contained 5 bases not matched to a gene. CDR1 is LNHNV, CDR2 YYDKDF, per germline (reference sequence). CDR3 length: 15 residues. The PCR used 60 Vbeta and 13 Jbeta primers. Libraries were prepared by immunoSEQ multiplex PCR; TCRdb keeps only in-frame clonotypes and omits some of them. The sample lists some 150,000 clones; roughly four fifths were seen once. The sample taken for sequencing was PBMCs. The sequence was obtained from a middle-aged man in good health and CMV-seropositive. This chain uses TRBV15 with TRBJ2-7; the match to TRBD2 covers 12 bases. The CDR3 bases are TGTGCCACCAGCCGTGAGACTAGCGGGAGCTACGAGCAGTACTTC. Protein sequence: CATSRETSGSYEQYF.